Listed below are T cell receptor beta chains from one sample, sequenced in a study of T cell changes during pregnancy in multiple sclerosis. This table comes from immunoSEQ multiplex PCR, and its TCRdb copy is limited to in-frame clones, with some not included. The sample consists of more than 70,000 clones, just over 90% of them appearing once. The specimen was peripheral blood, collected in the second trimester of pregnancy. Receptors originate from a female donor with multiple sclerosis, enrolled in a pregnancy study. CDR3s include the opening cysteine and the closing phenylalanine or tryptophan. A D gene is named only where the DNA matches it firmly. Only some rows state a clone size, as once, few, many or a class for expanded clones.

J	V	size	D	DNA	CDR3
TRBJ2-1	TRBV10-1	few	NA	TGCGCCAGCAGTGCCGAGAGGCTAGGTAATGAGCAGTTCTTC	CASSAERLGNEQFF
TRBJ1-1	TRBV5-1	NA	TRBD1	TGCGCCAGCAGCTACGGACAGGGCACTGAAGCTTTCTTT	CASSYGQGTEAFF
TRBJ1-6	TRBV27	NA	TRBD1	TGTGCCAGCAGACACCGGGACAGGGGATCACCCCTCCACTTT	CASRHRDRGSPLHF
TRBJ2-5	TRBV9	NA	TRBD2	TGTGCCAGCAGCCCTCGACTAGCGGGGACTCAAGAGACCCAGTACTTC	CASSPRLAGTQETQYF
TRBJ2-7	TRBV2	NA	TRBD2	TGTGCCAGCAGCGGGGGGGCTGGCTACGAGCAGTACTTC	CASSGGAGYEQYF
TRBJ2-1	TRBV5-1	NA	NA	TGCGCCAGCAGCTTGGTGAGGTCTGAGCAGTTCTTC	CASSLVRSEQFF
TRBJ2-1	TRBV7-2	NA	TRBD2	TGTGCCAGCAGCTTAGTCGGCGGGGGGGCCGAGGGGTCCTACAATGAGCAGTTCTTC	CASSLVGGGAEGSYNEQFF
TRBJ1-3	TRBV10-3	NA	NA	TGTGCCATCAGTGAAGATGGCGGAAACACCATATATTTT	CAISEDGGNTIYF
TRBJ1-4	TRBV5-5	NA	NA	TGTGCCAGCATCCGGGGTGGCAGCATTAATGAAAAACTGTTTTTT	CASIRGGSINEKLFF
TRBJ2-3	TRBV19	NA	TRBD2	TGTGCCAGCAGGGATAGCGGGAGTAAAGATACGCAGTATTTT	CASRDSGSKDTQYF
TRBJ2-5	TRBV4-1	NA	NA	TGCGCCAGCAGCCAAGGCGCGGCAAAAGACTTC	CASSQGAAKDF
TRBJ1-2	TRBV19	NA	NA	TGTGCCAGTATCATCGCTGCCTCGGGAAACTATGGCTACACCTTC	CASIIAASGNYGYTF
TRBJ1-4	TRBV30	NA	NA	TGTGCCTGTGCCCGGTCCTCTCGAGATGAAAAACTGTTTTTT	CACARSSRDEKLFF
TRBJ2-3	TRBV6-1	once	NA	TGTGCCAGCAGTGAATTCGGACAGCTCACAGATACGCAGTATTTT	CASSEFGQLTDTQYF
TRBJ2-2	TRBV10-3	NA	TRBD1	TGTGCCATCAGTGAGCAAAACAGGGGGCCCGCGAACACCGGGGAGCTGTTTTTT	CAISEQNRGPANTGELFF
TRBJ1-3	TRBV7-6	NA	NA	TGTGCCAGCAGCCTCCAGGGGCTTGGAAACACCATATATTTT	CASSLQGLGNTIYF
TRBJ1-2	TRBV19	NA	NA	TGTGCCAGTAGTATAGATCTTGAAGAGGTCCGGGGCTACACCTTC	CASSIDLEEVRGYTF
TRBJ1-1	TRBV4-1	NA	NA	TGCGCCAGCAGCCAAGATCATGGGCAGGGGTGGGTCTCGTTGACCACTGAAGCTTTCTTT	CASSQDHGQGWVSLTTEAFF
TRBJ1-2	TRBV6-1	once	TRBD1	TGTGCCAGCAGTGAAGCATACGACAGGGTCTATGGCTACACCTTC	CASSEAYDRVYGYTF
TRBJ1-4	TRBV19	NA	NA	TGTGCCAGTAGTATCGATGGACTGAATGAAAAACTGTTTTTT	CASSIDGLNEKLFF
TRBJ1-2	TRBV10-1	once	NA	TGCGCCAGCAGAAGGAACAGGGAAGGCTACACCTTC	CASRRNREGYTF
TRBJ2-2	TRBV5-1	NA	TRBD1	TGCGCCAGCAGCTCCGGGACAGGGATCTCCGGGGAGCTGTTTTTT	CASSSGTGISGELFF
TRBJ2-1	TRBV30	NA	TRBD2	TGTGCCTGGAGTCGGGTAAGGACTAGCGGGGGGGGCTCCTACAATGAGCAGTTCTTC	CAWSRVRTSGGGSYNEQFF
TRBJ2-3	TRBV7-6	NA	TRBD2	TGTGCCAGCAGCTTAGTTATCGGGGGGACTAGCACAGATACGCAGTATTTT	CASSLVIGGTSTDTQYF
TRBJ1-3	TRBV7-9	NA	NA	TGTGCCAGCAGCTCCCATTGGGGGGGTTCTGGAAACACCATATATTTT	CASSSHWGGSGNTIYF
TRBJ2-3	TRBV4-1	NA	NA	TGCGCCAGCAGCCAATCGGGAGTCGGTACGCAGTATTTT	CASSQSGVGTQYF
TRBJ2-1	TRBV5-1	NA	NA	TGCGCCAGCAGCTTCACCACGAGGGATGAGCAGTTCTTC	CASSFTTRDEQFF
TRBJ1-2	TRBV30	NA	TRBD1	TGTGCCTGGAGTGCCGGGACAGCTAACTATGGCTACACCTTC	CAWSAGTANYGYTF
TRBJ1-2	TRBV30	few	NA	TGTGCCTGGAACCACAGGGTTTGGGACTACACCTTC	CAWNHRVWDYTF
TRBJ2-7	TRBV11-2	NA	TRBD2	TGTGCCAGCAGACCCGCTAGCGGGACCGAGCAGTACTTC	CASRPASGTEQYF
TRBJ2-1	TRBV7-6	once	TRBD2	TGTGCCAGCAGCTTAGCGGCGGGGGGCCCGTACAATGAGCAGTTCTTC	CASSLAAGGPYNEQFF
TRBJ1-5	TRBV28	NA	NA	TGTGCCAGCAGCCCTATAGCAGGGGGCAATCAGCCCCAGCATTTT	CASSPIAGGNQPQHF
TRBJ2-1	TRBV6-1	NA	TRBD2	TGTGCCAGCAGTGAATTGAGCGGGGGGGCCTCTAATGAGCAGTTCTTC	CASSELSGGASNEQFF
TRBJ1-1	TRBV10-3	NA	NA	TGTGCCATCAGGGATCGGACTACGAGGACTGAAGCTTTCTTT	CAIRDRTTRTEAFF
TRBJ2-7	TRBV29-1	NA	TRBD2	TGCAGCGTTGGGGGACTAGCGGTTCAAGAGCAGTACTTC	CSVGGLAVQEQYF
TRBJ1-6	TRBV28	NA	NA	TGTGCCAGCAGTATCCCCTCAGGGAATTCACCCCTCCACTTT	CASSIPSGNSPLHF
TRBJ2-1	TRBV9	NA	TRBD2	TGTGCCAGCAGCCAGAGTAGCGGGGGGACCGCCTACAATGAGCAGTTCTTC	CASSQSSGGTAYNEQFF
TRBJ1-4	TRBV9	once	TRBD1	TGTGCCAGCAGCGAGGACAGGGGGTCTCACAATGAAAAACTGTTTTTT	CASSEDRGSHNEKLFF
TRBJ2-3	TRBV7-3	NA	TRBD1	TGTGCCAGCAGCTTATGGGCTAGGGGGCCAGATACGCAGTATTTT	CASSLWARGPDTQYF
TRBJ2-6	TRBV27	NA	NA	TGTGCCAGCAGTTTAACACAGTTCTCCTCTGGGGCCAACGTCCTGACTTTC	CASSLTQFSSGANVLTF
TRBJ1-3	TRBV5-6	NA	TRBD1	TGTGCCAGCAGCTTGGATGGACAGGGGGCCCTCTCTGGAAACACCATATATTTT	CASSLDGQGALSGNTIYF
TRBJ2-2	TRBV10-3	NA	TRBD1	TGTGCCATCAGTGAGCCCCGGACAGGGAACACCGGGGAGCTGTTTTTT	CAISEPRTGNTGELFF
TRBJ1-1	TRBV10-3	NA	TRBD1	TGTGCCATCAGCACTCCGACAGGGGGGAACACTGAAGCTTTCTTT	CAISTPTGGNTEAFF
TRBJ1-2	TRBV5-1	NA	NA	TGCGCCAGCAGCTTGGGACGCGGACAGACAATTGATGGCTACACCTTC	CASSLGRGQTIDGYTF
TRBJ2-2	TRBV27	NA	NA	TGTGCCAGCAGGCGCAGGGGAGCCGGGGAGCTGTTTTTT	CASRRRGAGELFF
TRBJ1-5	TRBV6-5	NA	NA	TGTGCCAGCAGTTACTCGGGGCAGGGTGATCAGCCCCAGCATTTT	CASSYSGQGDQPQHF